This T cell receptor beta chain was captured by sequencing in a study of T cell responses to AZD1222 COVID-19 vaccine. Sequencing was performed with immunoSEQ multiplex PCR; in TCRdb, only in-frame clones are kept and a portion is missing. The table includes over 100,000 clones, around nine tenths detected once. Study results and caveats: Spike-wide vaccine-associated CD4 TCRs dominated at 160-218 and 743-854.

Germline V gene lookup returns CDR1 MNHNY and CDR2 SVGAGI (reference sequence). J lost 2 bases, V lost 4 bases, and 7 bases had no gene match. CDR3 length: 15 residues. As to this clone: Its specificity is unknown.

The sequence was collected from an adult in good health. Source: peripheral blood, taken on day 0 of AZD1222 vaccination. The chain uses TRBV6-6 and TRBJ2-7; 8 positions agree with TRBD2. CDR3 nucleotides: TGTGCCAGCAGTTTCCCGGGAGGGGCCCCCTACGAGCAGTACGTC. It specifies CASSFPGGAPYEQYV.